The clone carrying this TCR beta chain was counted a single time. The antigen remains undetermined. The data are from a study of lymphopenia after photon versus proton radiotherapy. Notes on the study in general: Oligoclonal CD8+ Temra expansion after nadir drove photon patients' diversity drop.

Data came from immunoSEQ multiplex PCR; TCRdb stores just in-frame clones and leaves some out. The repertoire holds about 20,000 clones, with just under 85% as singletons. Germline V gives CDR1 MNHNY, CDR2 SVGAGI (reference sequence). V lost 0 bases and J 3 bases, leaving 15 bases between the germline ends. This CDR3 has 16 amino acids. Sequencing used peripheral blood, obtained from a patient treated with photon-based radiotherapy. The gene calls are TRBV6-6 and TRBJ2-7; D call uncertain. The sequence was obtained from a woman aged 50 to 65 with pancreatic cancer. CDR3 in amino acids: CASSYSGDLPYYEQYF. The DNA for the CDR3 is TGTGCCAGCAGTTACTCGGGCGACCTCCCTTACTACGAGCAGTACTTC.